This T cell receptor beta chain derives from a study of T-cell reconstitution after alpha-beta-depleted transplantation in children. Molecular barcoding with unique molecular identifiers was used for the TCRbeta library. One entry per CDR3 protein, called by TCRdb with MiXCR from the PCR reads. The data show 250,000 to 300,000 distinct CDR3 sequences, approximately 7.3% seen once. The germline V gene has CDR1 MNHNS and CDR2 SASEGT. The CDR3 extends over 16 amino acids. V gave up 7 bases and J gave up 3 bases, with 20 bases separating them. This clonotype was picked up many times. Its specificity is unknown. General study results and limits: Fresh T-cell production supplied most of the T-cell counts and diversity seen one year after transplant.

V is TRBV6-1 and J is TRBJ2-3; D unresolved. The source was peripheral blood, collected 360 days after TCRalphabeta/CD19-depleted stem cell transplant. The TCR sequence derives from a female patient aged 2 to 10 who had a stem cell transplant for Fanconi anemia, so the T cells may come from the graft donor. Here the CDR3 reads CASNRIPQRATDTQYF. CDR3 in DNA: TGTGCCAGCAACCGAATCCCCCAAAGAGCAACAGATACGCAGTATTTT.